This TCR beta chain came from a study of blood T cell repertoires in COVID-19. The repertoire was sequenced with immunoSEQ multiplex PCR; TCRdb's copy has only in-frame clones and lacks some. The sample includes about 240,000 clones, roughly 90% of them seen just once. V gave up 3 bases and J gave up 2 bases; unmatched junction bases: 4. Germline lookup yields CDR1 SGDLS and CDR2 YYNGEE. The CDR3 is made up of 14 amino acids. The source is a man aged 60-69 years with acute or convalescent COVID-19. The V and J genes are TRBV9 and TRBJ2-7, with 8 nucleotides matching TRBD2. The sequenced sample consisted of peripheral blood. For the CDR3, the DNA is TGTGCCAGCAGCGCGCTAGCGGGTACCTACGAGCAGTACTTC. This translates into CASSALAGTYEQYF. The whole variable domain, filled in from reference TRBV9 and TRBJ2-7, reads DSGVTQTPKHLITATGQRVTLRCSPRSGDLSVYWYQQSLDQGLQFLIQYYNGEERAKGNILERFSAQQFPDLHSELNLSSLELGDSALYFCASSALAGTYEQYFGPGTRLTVT.